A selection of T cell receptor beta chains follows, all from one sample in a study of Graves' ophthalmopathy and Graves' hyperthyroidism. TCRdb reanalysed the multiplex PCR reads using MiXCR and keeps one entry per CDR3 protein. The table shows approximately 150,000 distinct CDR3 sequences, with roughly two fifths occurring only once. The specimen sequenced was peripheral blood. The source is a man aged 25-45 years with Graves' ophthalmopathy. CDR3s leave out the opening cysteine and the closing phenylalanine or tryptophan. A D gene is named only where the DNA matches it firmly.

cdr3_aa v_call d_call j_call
ASSLGEYGYT TRBV6-2/TRBV6-3 . TRBJ1-2
ATSDDIVGTGNQPQH TRBV6-2/TRBV6-3 TRBD1 TRBJ1-5
ASKSGRRGMETQY TRBV11-3 . TRBJ2-5
ASSPGTGGFNQPQH TRBV12-3/TRBV12-4 TRBD1 TRBJ1-5
SAGDRGNGYT TRBV29-1 TRBD1 TRBJ1-2
ASSPSLSYEQY TRBV12-3/TRBV12-4 . TRBJ2-7
SARGGSRPYEQY TRBV20-1 . TRBJ2-7
ASRDRGTQY TRBV6-1 . TRBJ2-5
ASSPTTQGADEQY TRBV7-2 TRBD1 TRBJ2-7
ASNQHSGRTSYEQY TRBV6-2/TRBV6-3 . TRBJ2-7
ASNGGLQDTEAF TRBV25-1 . TRBJ1-1
ASRGIQDQPQH TRBV2 . TRBJ1-5
ASSQGEGSEGSPLH TRBV4-2 . TRBJ1-6
ATSEDRRNEQY TRBV24-1 TRBD1 TRBJ2-7
ASTPDPGAEAF TRBV12-3/TRBV12-4 . TRBJ1-1
ASSTRPTGDTEAF TRBV19 TRBD1 TRBJ1-1
ASSPGRGSGYT TRBV7-3 . TRBJ1-2
ASSARRRPMSGELF TRBV11-2 . TRBJ2-2
ASMDGPYEQY TRBV6-1 . TRBJ2-7
ASSLPGDEQY TRBV27 . TRBJ2-7
ASSYSPDSHRAEAF TRBV6-2/TRBV6-3 . TRBJ1-1
ASSYFLQREQETQY TRBV6-2/TRBV6-3 TRBD2 TRBJ2-5
SVRRGTNTEAF TRBV29-1 . TRBJ1-1
ASSPRGSNQPQH TRBV28 . TRBJ1-5
AWTRQGIGEAF TRBV30 TRBD1 TRBJ1-1
ASSQVTGDQPQH TRBV4-1 TRBD1 TRBJ1-5
ASSLWDREWAEAF TRBV28 TRBD1 TRBJ1-1
ASSSPLANQETQY TRBV28 TRBD2 TRBJ2-5
ASSLLNSPLH TRBV7-8 . TRBJ1-6
ASSLGQGVTEAF TRBV7-8 . TRBJ1-1
ASSWGQANTEAF TRBV19 TRBD1 TRBJ1-1
ATSDSRQGGVYGYT TRBV24-1 TRBD1 TRBJ1-2
ASRRMGPPYEQY TRBV11-2 . TRBJ2-7
ASRSTGGAYEQY TRBV6-1 TRBD1 TRBJ2-7
ASSRGSGKNEQY TRBV27 TRBD2 TRBJ2-7
ASSLALGGSYEQY TRBV12-3/TRBV12-4 . TRBJ2-7
ASRQQGPKNIQY TRBV6-1 TRBD1 TRBJ2-4
ASSPHPTEETQY TRBV12-3/TRBV12-4 . TRBJ2-5
ASNGRSMNTEAF TRBV19 . TRBJ1-1
ASSSGLAGGGEQY TRBV27 TRBD2 TRBJ2-7
ASSYNVRGDYGYT TRBV6-5 TRBD1 TRBJ1-2
ASSLGAGVRTEAF TRBV28 . TRBJ1-1
ASREEREGSEQY TRBV6-1 TRBD2 TRBJ2-7
ASSMTDLNTEAF TRBV2 . TRBJ1-1
ASSQGTAAYEQY TRBV4-3 . TRBJ2-7
ASRQQGINEQY TRBV6-2/TRBV6-3 TRBD1 TRBJ2-7
ASSLEPRLGGTQY TRBV7-8 . TRBJ2-5
ASSFQSYEQY TRBV7-9 . TRBJ2-7
ATSRVREGAPTQETQY TRBV15 . TRBJ2-5
ASSDSGGEY TRBV25-1 . TRBJ2-7
AIISRGNSNQPQH TRBV10-3 . TRBJ1-5
ASSLKGSRFNQPQH TRBV11-2 . TRBJ1-5
ASSYRTASYEQY TRBV7-2 . TRBJ2-7
ASRLRTAWYEQY TRBV6-1 . TRBJ2-7
ASSPRATEVAYEQY TRBV7-2 . TRBJ2-7
ASSARGFNQPQH TRBV27 TRBD1 TRBJ1-5
ASSPGPGGNYEQY TRBV27 TRBD2 TRBJ2-7
ASSLGPNNQPQH TRBV7-2 . TRBJ1-5
ASSPQGSGANVLT TRBV18 . TRBJ2-6
ASSFAGSGNTIY TRBV12-3/TRBV12-4 . TRBJ1-3